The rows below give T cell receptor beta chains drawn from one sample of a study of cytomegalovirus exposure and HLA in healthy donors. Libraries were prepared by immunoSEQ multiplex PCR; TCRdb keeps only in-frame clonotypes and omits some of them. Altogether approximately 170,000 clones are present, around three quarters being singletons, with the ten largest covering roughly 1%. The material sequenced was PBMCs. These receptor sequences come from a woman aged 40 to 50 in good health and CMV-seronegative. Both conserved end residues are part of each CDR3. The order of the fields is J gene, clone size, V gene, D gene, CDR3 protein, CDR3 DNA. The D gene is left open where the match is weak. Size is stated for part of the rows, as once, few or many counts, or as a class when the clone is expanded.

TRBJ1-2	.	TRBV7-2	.	CASSLGGWQGNGYTF	TGTGCCAGCAGCTTAGGAGGCTGGCAGGGCAACGGCTACACCTTC
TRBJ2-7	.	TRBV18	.	CASSPSSRGSYEQYF	TGTGCCAGCTCACCATCGTCCAGGGGTTCCTACGAGCAGTACTTC
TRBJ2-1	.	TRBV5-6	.	CASSLASFSYNEQFF	TGTGCCAGCAGCTTGGCGAGTTTTTCCTACAATGAGCAGTTCTTC
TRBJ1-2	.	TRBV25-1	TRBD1	CASRTGTGSGYTF	TGTGCCAGCAGAACCGGGACAGGGAGCGGCTACACCTTC
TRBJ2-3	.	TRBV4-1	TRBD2	CASSQALAGGTDTQYF	TGCGCCAGCAGCCAAGCCCTAGCGGGAGGAACAGATACGCAGTATTTT
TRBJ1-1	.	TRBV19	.	CASSPDRRPSNTEAFF	TGTGCCAGTAGCCCCGACAGGAGGCCGTCGAACACTGAAGCTTTCTTT
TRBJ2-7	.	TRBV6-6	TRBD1	CASTTGAYEQYF	TGTGCCAGCACCACAGGGGCCTACGAGCAGTACTTC
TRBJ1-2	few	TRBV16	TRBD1	CASSHPGTELIHGYTF	TGTGCCAGCAGCCATCCCGGGACAGAGCTAATCCATGGCTACACCTTC
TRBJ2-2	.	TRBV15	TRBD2	CATSRKLAGDGGELFF	TGTGCCACCAGCAGAAAATTAGCGGGAGATGGCGGGGAGCTGTTTTTT
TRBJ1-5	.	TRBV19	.	CASSWGLNQPQHF	TGTGCCAGTAGTTGGGGCCTAAATCAGCCCCAGCATTTT
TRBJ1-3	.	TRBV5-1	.	CASSLAGTNLGNTIYF	TGCGCCAGCAGCTTGGCCGGGACAAACCTTGGAAACACCATATATTTT
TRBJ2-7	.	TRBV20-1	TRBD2	CSAPGRDEQYF	TGCAGTGCCCCCGGGAGGGACGAGCAGTACTTC
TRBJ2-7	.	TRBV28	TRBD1	CASSSPGTGTPYEQYF	TGTGCCAGCAGTTCTCCAGGGACAGGGACCCCCTACGAGCAGTACTTC
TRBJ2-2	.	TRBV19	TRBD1	CASSIGQANTGELFF	TGTGCCAGTAGTATTGGACAGGCGAACACCGGGGAGCTGTTTTTT
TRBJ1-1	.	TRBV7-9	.	CASSPGSATRVNTEAFF	TGTGCCAGCAGCCCCGGGTCGGCCACCCGAGTAAACACTGAAGCTTTCTTT
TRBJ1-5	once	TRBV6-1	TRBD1	CAGSEGTAKQPQHF	TGTGCCGGCAGTGAGGGGACAGCTAAGCAGCCCCAGCATTTT
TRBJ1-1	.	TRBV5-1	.	CASSPGGIMNTEAFF	TGCGCCAGCAGCCCCGGGGGGATCATGAACACTGAAGCTTTCTTT
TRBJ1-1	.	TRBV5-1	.	CASSRSGRDTEAFF	TGCGCCAGCAGCCGCAGCGGACGGGACACTGAAGCTTTCTTT
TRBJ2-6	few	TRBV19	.	CASSIEGRVASGANVLTF	TGTGCCAGTAGTATAGAGGGCAGGGTAGCCTCTGGGGCCAACGTCCTGACTTTC
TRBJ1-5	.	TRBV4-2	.	CASSQEAGVSNQPQHF	TGTGCCAGCAGCCAAGAGGCAGGCGTCAGCAATCAGCCCCAGCATTTT
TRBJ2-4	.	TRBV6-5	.	CASSFLSSAKNIQYF	TGTGCCAGCAGTTTCCTTAGCTCGGCGAAAAACATTCAGTACTTC
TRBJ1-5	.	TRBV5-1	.	CASSLDGDNQPQHF	TGCGCCAGCAGCCTCGACGGGGACAATCAGCCCCAGCATTTT
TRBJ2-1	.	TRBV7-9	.	CASSPNSYNEQFF	TGTGCCAGCAGCCCAAACTCCTACAATGAGCAGTTCTTC
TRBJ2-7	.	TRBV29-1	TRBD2	CSVAGLTYEQYF	TGCAGCGTGGCGGGACTAACCTACGAGCAGTACTTC
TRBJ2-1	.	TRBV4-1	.	CASSQEIARNEQFF	TGCGCCAGCAGCCAAGAGATAGCGCGGAATGAGCAGTTCTTC
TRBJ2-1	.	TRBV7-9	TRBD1	CASSSPDRGLDEQFF	TGTGCCAGCAGCTCCCCGGACAGGGGGCTGGATGAGCAGTTCTTC
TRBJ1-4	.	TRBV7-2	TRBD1	CASSPDRGHEKLFF	TGTGCCAGCAGCCCGGACAGGGGGCATGAAAAACTGTTTTTT
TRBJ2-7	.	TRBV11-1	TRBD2	CASSFVASGIYEQYF	TGTGCCAGCAGCTTCGTGGCTAGCGGAATCTACGAGCAGTACTTC
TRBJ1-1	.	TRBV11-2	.	CASSPHVGRGTEAFF	TGTGCCAGCAGCCCCCACGTGGGCAGGGGAACTGAAGCTTTCTTT